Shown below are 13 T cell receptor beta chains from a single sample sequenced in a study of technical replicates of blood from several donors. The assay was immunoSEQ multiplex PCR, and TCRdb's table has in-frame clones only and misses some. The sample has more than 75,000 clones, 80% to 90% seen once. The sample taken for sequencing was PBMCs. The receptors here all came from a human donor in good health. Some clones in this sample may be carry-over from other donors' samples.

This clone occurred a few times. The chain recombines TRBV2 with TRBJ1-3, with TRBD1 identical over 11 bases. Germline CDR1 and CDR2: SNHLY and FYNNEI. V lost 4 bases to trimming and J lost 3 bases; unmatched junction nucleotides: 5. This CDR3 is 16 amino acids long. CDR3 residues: CASSVAGTGGGNTIYF. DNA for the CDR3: TGTGCCAGCAGTGTAGCCGGGACAGGGGGTGGAAACACCATATATTTT. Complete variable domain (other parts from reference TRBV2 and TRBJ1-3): EPEVTQTPSHQVTQMGQEVILRCVPISNHLYFYWYRQILGQKVEFLVSFYNNEISEKSEIFDDQFSVERPDGSNFTLKIRSTKLEDSAMYFCASSVAGTGGGNTIYFGEGSWLTVV.

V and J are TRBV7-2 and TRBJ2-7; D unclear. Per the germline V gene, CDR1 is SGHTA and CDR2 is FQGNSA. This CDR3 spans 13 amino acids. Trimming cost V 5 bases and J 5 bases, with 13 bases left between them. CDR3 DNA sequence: TGTGCCAGCAGCCTGAGACGTGGAGACGAGCAGTACTTC. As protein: CASSLRRGDEQYF.

Written as DNA, the CDR3 is TGCGCCAGCAGCTTAACAGGGGCAACTAATGAAAAACTGTTTTTT. Encoded protein: CASSLTGATNEKLFF. The gene calls are TRBV5-1 and TRBJ1-4; 7 nucleotides agree with TRBD1. Germline V lookup: CDR1 SGHRS, CDR2 YFSETQ. The CDR3 is made up of 15 amino acids. V gave up 2 bases and J gave up 0 bases; unmatched junction bases: 1.

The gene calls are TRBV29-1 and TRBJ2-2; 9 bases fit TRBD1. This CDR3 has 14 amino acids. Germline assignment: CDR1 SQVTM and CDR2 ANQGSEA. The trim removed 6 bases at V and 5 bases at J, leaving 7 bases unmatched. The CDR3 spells CSVATGGGTGELFF. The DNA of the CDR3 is TGCAGCGTAGCAACAGGGGGCGGAACCGGGGAGCTGTTTTTT.

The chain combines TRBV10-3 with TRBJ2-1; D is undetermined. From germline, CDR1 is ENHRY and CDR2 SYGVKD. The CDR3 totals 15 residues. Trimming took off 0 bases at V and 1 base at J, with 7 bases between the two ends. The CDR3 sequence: CAISESGDSYNEQFF. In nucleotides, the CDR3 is TGTGCCATCAGTGAGTCAGGAGATTCCTACAATGAGCAGTTCTTC.

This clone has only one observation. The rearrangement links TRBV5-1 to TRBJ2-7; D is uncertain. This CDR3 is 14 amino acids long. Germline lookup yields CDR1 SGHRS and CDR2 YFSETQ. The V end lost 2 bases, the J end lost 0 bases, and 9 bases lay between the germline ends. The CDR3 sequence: CASSFSLSSYEQYF. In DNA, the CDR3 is TGCGCCAGCAGCTTTAGTCTGAGCTCCTACGAGCAGTACTTC.

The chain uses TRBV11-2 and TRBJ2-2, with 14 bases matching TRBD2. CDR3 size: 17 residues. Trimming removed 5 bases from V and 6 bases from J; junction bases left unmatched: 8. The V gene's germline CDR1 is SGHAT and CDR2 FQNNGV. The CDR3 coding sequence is TGTGCCAGCAGCCAGACTAGCGGGAGGGCCTCGGCCGGGGAGCTGTTTTTT. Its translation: CASSQTSGRASAGELFF.

CDR3 residues: CASSPFEGADGYTF. The CDR3 bases are TGTGCCAGCTCACCATTCGAAGGGGCTGACGGCTACACCTTC. The genes are TRBV18 and TRBJ1-2; the D gene is possibly TRBD1 (5 bases). The CDR3 sequence is 14 residues long. Germline values: CDR1 KGHSH, CDR2 LQKENI. V dropped 2 bases and J dropped 8 bases, with 15 bases sitting between them. Full variable domain (rest looked up from reference TRBV18 and TRBJ1-2): NAGVMQNPRHLVRRRGQEARLRCSPMKGHSHVYWYRQLPEEGLKFMVYLQKENIIDESGMPKERFSAEFPKEGPSILRIQQVVRGDSAAYFCASSPFEGADGYTFGSGTRLTVV.

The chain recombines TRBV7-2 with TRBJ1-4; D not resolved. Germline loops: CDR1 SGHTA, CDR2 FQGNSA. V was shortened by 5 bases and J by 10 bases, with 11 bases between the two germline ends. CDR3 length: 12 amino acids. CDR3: CASSPDNRKLFF. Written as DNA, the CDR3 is TGTGCCAGCAGCCCTGACAATAGAAAACTGTTTTTT.

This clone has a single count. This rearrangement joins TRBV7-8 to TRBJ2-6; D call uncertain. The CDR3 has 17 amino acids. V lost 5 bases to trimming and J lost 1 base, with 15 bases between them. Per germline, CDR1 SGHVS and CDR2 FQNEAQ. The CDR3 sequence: CASSPLLLISGANVLTF. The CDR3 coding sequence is TGTGCCAGCAGCCCCCTTTTACTAATATCTGGGGCCAACGTCCTGACTTTC.

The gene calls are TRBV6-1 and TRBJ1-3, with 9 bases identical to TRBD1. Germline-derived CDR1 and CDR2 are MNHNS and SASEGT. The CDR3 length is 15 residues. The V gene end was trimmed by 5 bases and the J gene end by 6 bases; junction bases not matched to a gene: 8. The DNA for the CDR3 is TGTGCCAGCAGTCCTTCGGGACAGGGATCAAACACCATATATTTT. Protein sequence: CASSPSGQGSNTIYF.

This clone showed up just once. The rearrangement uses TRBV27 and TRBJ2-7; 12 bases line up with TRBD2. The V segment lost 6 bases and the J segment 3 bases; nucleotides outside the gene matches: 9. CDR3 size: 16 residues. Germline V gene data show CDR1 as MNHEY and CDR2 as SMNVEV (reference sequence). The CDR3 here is CASRAGLAGVDYEQYF. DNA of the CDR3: TGTGCCAGCAGGGCGGGACTAGCGGGCGTTGACTACGAGCAGTACTTC.

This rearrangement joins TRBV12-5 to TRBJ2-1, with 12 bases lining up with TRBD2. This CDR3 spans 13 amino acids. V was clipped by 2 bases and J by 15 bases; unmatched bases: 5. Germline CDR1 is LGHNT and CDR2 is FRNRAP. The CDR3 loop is CASGLSGLAGLFF. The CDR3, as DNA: TGTGCTAGTGGTTTGTCAGGACTAGCGGGACTGTTCTTC.